This TCR beta chain is from a study of T cell changes during pregnancy in multiple sclerosis. From germline, CDR1 is GTSNPN and CDR2 SVGIG (reference sequence). V gave up 2 bases and J gave up 4 bases, with 17 bases separating them. This CDR3 is 15 amino acids long. Method: immunoSEQ multiplex PCR; TCRdb's copy keeps in-frame clones and lacks some. The sample includes 40,000 or so clones, 85% to 90% of them seen just once. The rearrangement joins TRBV30 to TRBJ1-2; perhaps TRBD1 as D (6 bases). The TCR originated in a female donor with multiple sclerosis, enrolled in a pregnancy study. Sequenced material: CD4+ T cells from peripheral blood mononuclear cells, taken in the first trimester of pregnancy. CDR3 in DNA: TGTGCCTGGAGTACACCTCTGACAGGTTCCTATGGCTACACCTTC. Translating gives CAWSTPLTGSYGYTF.